This T cell receptor beta chain was profiled in a study of molecular identifiers for immune sequencing clone quantification. Study in general: In replicates, RNA taken from 20,000 or 100,000 naive CD8 cells was divided five ways, and four portions underwent sequencing. Notes on the study in general: Approximately 1 million naive cells reportedly did not prevent detection of spiked Jurkat TCR RNA from one cell.

One entry per CDR3 protein results from TCRdb running MiXCR on the PCR reads. Of some 100,000 distinct CDR3 sequences listed, about 35% are singletons. CDR1 is DFQATT, CDR2 SNEGSKA, per germline (reference sequence). This CDR3 is 14 amino acids long. Trimming took off 6 bases at V and 0 bases at J, with 12 bases between the two ends. As concerns this clonotype: Its antigen remains unidentified.

Sorted cell numbers of about 17,000 to 1,100,000, with 10%, 30% or 50% RNA, served as input for naive CD8 libraries. Naive CD8 T cells were FACS-sorted by CD8+CD4-CCR7+CD45RA+ markers. Sequencing was performed on naive CD8+ T cells from blood, with Jurkat cell RNA spiked in. Described subset: FACS-sorted CD8+CD4-CCR7+CD45RA+ naive T cells. This receptor was identified in a human donor in good health. Some libraries in this study had Jurkat cell RNA spiked in. This chain uses TRBV20-1 with TRBJ1-5, with D possibly TRBD1 on 5 matching bases. CDR3 DNA sequence: TGCAGTGCCACGGAGGGGTTTAGCAATCAGCCCCAGCATTTT. Translating it yields CSATEGFSNQPQHF.